These 28 T cell receptor beta chains originate from one sample sequenced in a study of T cells in Graves' hyperthyroidism and ophthalmopathy. Amplification of TCR beta CDR3 regions was performed using RNA transcripts as template. HTBI primers were the set used in a first-round RT-PCR of the TCR CDR3. TCRdb re-analysed the multiplex PCR reads in MiXCR, keeping a single row per CDR3 protein. The sample includes about 200,000 distinct CDR3 sequences, around 18% of them seen just once. The sequencing sample was made of blood. Source of these receptors: a man aged 35 to 55 with Graves' hyperthyroidism.

In regard to this clonotype: One junction end disagrees with the germline gene, perhaps due to a read error. The chain uses TRBV5-1 and TRBJ2-1; 13 bases are shared with TRBD2. Germline CDR1 reads SGHRS; CDR2 reads YFSETQ. This CDR3 is built from 14 residues. In DNA form, the CDR3 reads TGTGCCAGCAGCGGGGGACTAGCGGGGTTTGAGCAGTTCTTC. Its protein product is CASSGGLAGFEQFF.

J is TRBJ2-3 and V is TRBV7-2, with 7 bases lining up with TRBD2. The junction had 8 bases not matched to a gene; V was cut back by 5 bases and J by 0 bases. CDR3 length: 16 residues. Germline V CDR1 and CDR2: SGHTA, FQGNSA. The CDR3 region is CASSAGLPSSTDTQYF. DNA for the CDR3: TGTGCCAGCAGCGCGGGACTACCCTCTAGCACAGATACGCAGTATTTT.

Many counts were recorded for this clonotype. This sequence joins TRBV28 and TRBJ1-1; D gene unclear. The germline gives CDR1 MDHEN, CDR2 SYDVKM. Deletions cut 2 bases from V and 0 bases from J, with 10 bases between. The CDR3 length is 15 residues. CDR3 sequence (DNA): TGTGCCAGCAGTTTAGTAGAACAATTGAACACTGAAGCTTTCTTT. Translating gives CASSLVEQLNTEAFF.

In its sample, this clonotype was seen many times. The V gene is TRBV18, the J gene TRBJ2-1; D perhaps matches TRBD2 (5 bases). The CDR3 has 14 residues. In germline, CDR1 is KGHSH, CDR2 LQKENI. Trimming removed 3 bases from V and 5 bases from J, with 11 bases in between. CDR3 DNA sequence: TGTGCCAGCTCACCGCTCCGGGAACACAATGAGCAGTTCTTC. Its translation is CASSPLREHNEQFF.

This clonotype occurred a few times. The rearrangement uses TRBV5-6 and TRBJ2-1, with 10 bases lining up with TRBD2. J gave up 6 bases and V 3 bases, and 9 bases lay outside the gene matches. The CDR3 consists of 16 residues. CDR1 and CDR2 (germline): SGHDT, YYEEEE. Written as DNA, the CDR3 is TGTGCCAGCAGCTCCGTGACTAGCGGGCTTCTCAATGAGCAGTTCTTC. Protein: CASSSVTSGLLNEQFF.

This clonotype was observed at least ten times. The CDR3 protein is CASSSLGGQGDGETQYF. The CDR3 DNA reads as TGTGCCAGCAGCTCGCTGGGGGGACAGGGGGACGGAGAGACCCAGTACTTC. This chain connects TRBV7-9 to TRBJ2-5; 11 nucleotides match TRBD1. Germline assignment: CDR1 SEHNR and CDR2 FQNEAQ (reference sequence). The J segment lost 4 bases and the V segment lost 4 bases, leaving 11 bases of the junction unmatched. CDR3 length equals 17 residues.

The J gene is TRBJ2-1, the V gene TRBV9; D call uncertain. CDR3 length: 15 residues. CDR1 and CDR2 from the germline V gene are SGDLS and YYNGEE. The V and J ends lost 0 bases and 5 bases respectively, with 12 bases between them. DNA of the CDR3: TGTGCCAGCAGCGTAGGCCCTCACAGCCACAATGAGCAGTTCTTC. The encoded protein is CASSVGPHSHNEQFF.

This clonotype was detected many times. The rearrangement uses TRBV7-2 and TRBJ1-1; 7 bases fit TRBD1. This CDR3 contains 17 residues. Losses at the gene ends were 1 base for V and 3 bases for J; bases not matched to a gene: 11. The germline gives CDR1 SGHTA, CDR2 FQGNSA. The CDR3 is CASSLEAPSTGYTEAFF. DNA of the CDR3: TGTGCCAGCAGCTTAGAAGCCCCATCGACAGGGTACACTGAAGCTTTCTTT.

At least ten counts were recorded for this clonotype. The DNA for the CDR3 is TGCAGTGCCAGACGGAGGGAGTGGGGCAATCAGCCCCAGCATTTT. Translating it yields CSARRREWGNQPQHF. The chain has TRBV20-1 and TRBJ1-5; no firm D call. Trimming removed 6 bases at V and 2 bases at J, with 17 bases between. The CDR3 spans 15 residues. Germline CDR1 is DFQATT and CDR2 is SNEGSKA (reference sequence).

At least ten counts were recorded for this clonotype. The chain is built from TRBV10-3 and TRBJ1-5, with TRBD1 as a possible D gene (5 bases). The V gene's germline CDR1 is ENHRY and CDR2 SYGVKD. The CDR3 covers 13 residues. Trimming removed 4 bases from V and 3 bases from J, with 7 bases in between. CDR3 coding DNA: TGTGCCATCAGTGCGGACATCAATCAGCCCCAGCATTTT. This sequence encodes CAISADINQPQHF.

This clonotype came up many times. The chain combines TRBV18 with TRBJ2-3; no clear D gene. V was shortened by 4 bases and J by 0 bases, with 11 bases between the two germline ends. Per germline, CDR1 KGHSH and CDR2 LQKENI. The CDR3 is 15 residues long. The CDR3 spells CASSQAVTSTDTQYF. Written as DNA, the CDR3 is TGTGCCAGCTCACAGGCAGTCACTAGCACAGATACGCAGTATTTT.

The table lists this clonotype with many counts. The rearrangement uses TRBV20-1 and TRBJ1-5; tentative D call: TRBD1 (5 bases). Germline CDR1 DFQATT, CDR2 SNEGSKA (reference sequence). With 0 bases removed from V and 5 bases from J, the gap between germline ends came to 8 bases. The CDR3 length is 13 residues. DNA of the CDR3: TGCAGTGCTAGAGAATCGGGGGATCAGCCCCAGCATTTT. Protein sequence: CSARESGDQPQHF.

The chain recombines TRBV18 with TRBJ2-7, with TRBD1 identical over 7 bases. The J segment lost 7 bases and the V segment lost 2 bases, leaving 8 bases of the junction unmatched. Germline values: CDR1 KGHSH, CDR2 LQKENI. The CDR3 spans 14 residues. The CDR3 bases are TGTGCCAGCTCACCAACCACAGGGGTTGAAGAGCAGTACTTC. Its protein product is CASSPTTGVEEQYF.

The sample holds one count of this clonotype. The chain is built from TRBV5-1 and TRBJ2-3; unclear D gene. This CDR3 is built from 14 residues. Between the trimmed V and J ends, which lost 0 bases and 2 bases, there was a span of 7 bases. The V gene's germline CDR1 is SGHRS and CDR2 YFSETQ. CDR3 in amino acids: CASSLAGYTDTQYF. The CDR3 DNA is TGCGCCAGCAGCTTGGCTGGCTACACAGATACGCAGTATTTT.

The table lists this clonotype with many counts. CDR3: CASMEQQSRGGYTF. The CDR3 bases are TGTGCCAGCATGGAGCAACAGTCTCGAGGCGGCTACACCTTC. The chain recombines TRBV2 with TRBJ1-2, with D uncertain. The length of the CDR3 is 14 residues. From germline, CDR1 is SNHLY and CDR2 FYNNEI. Trimming cost V 7 bases and J 8 bases, with 20 bases left between them.

This clonotype has at least ten counts. The gene calls are TRBV2 and TRBJ1-2; D uncertain. The germline V gene has CDR1 SNHLY and CDR2 FYNNEI. There are 11 residues in the CDR3. Trimming removed 3 bases at V and 8 bases at J, with 7 bases between. CDR3 protein: CASSDGRGYTF. CDR3 sequence (DNA): TGTGCCAGCAGTGATGGGAGAGGCTACACCTTC.

This clonotype has just a few counts. V is TRBV6-1 and J is TRBJ2-2; D is perhaps TRBD1 (6 bases). The CDR3 spans 13 residues. CDR1 MNHNS and CDR2 SASEGT come from the germline V gene. V lost 5 bases and J lost 6, with 10 bases in between. This CDR3 is CASSRQAPGELFF. The DNA of the CDR3 is TGTGCCAGCAGTCGACAGGCTCCCGGGGAGCTGTTTTTT.

In this sample, this clonotype turned up many times. The V call is TRBV3-1, the J call TRBJ2-3; a weak D match, TRBD2 (6 bases). This CDR3 contains 16 residues. Germline-derived CDR1 and CDR2 are LGHDT and YNNKEL (reference sequence). V lost 0 bases and J 6 bases, leaving 16 bases between the germline ends. For the CDR3, the DNA is TGTGCCAGCAGCCAAGATCGGGGGATTCGGAGGGATACGCAGTATTTT. Its protein product is CASSQDRGIRRDTQYF.

The rearrangement joins TRBV29-1 to TRBJ2-3; D is ambiguous. Germline V gene sequence: CDR1 SQVTM, CDR2 ANQGSEA. CDR3 length: 13 amino acids. Trimming left V 5 bases short and J 0 bases short, with 9 bases between. CDR3 sequence: CSVSRASTDTQYF. For the CDR3, the DNA is TGCAGCGTTAGCCGGGCAAGCACAGATACGCAGTATTTT.

This clonotype was observed a few times. Given a much more abundant clone one base away, this may be a read error. CDR3 protein: CAWSMSLADAQYF. CDR3 sequence (DNA): TGTGCCTGGAGTATGTCCCTAGCAGATGCGCAGTATTTT. The V gene is TRBV30, the J gene TRBJ2-3, with D perhaps matching TRBD2 (5 bases). CDR1 is GTSNPN and CDR2 is SVGIG in the germline V gene (reference sequence). This CDR3 contains 13 residues.

This clonotype was seen ten or more times. The genes are TRBV28 and TRBJ1-5; maybe TRBD1 (5 bases). V lost 6 bases, J lost 7 bases, and 16 bases lay in between. The CDR3 runs to 14 residues. The germline CDR1 and CDR2 sequences are MDHEN and SYDVKM. The CDR3 coding sequence is TGTGCCAGCAGAACCCCGTGGGGCGGCCAGCCCCAGCATTTT. Translating gives CASRTPWGGQPQHF.

The rearrangement joins TRBV7-2 to TRBJ1-3; D remains unclear. The CDR3 sequence is 14 residues long. CDR1 is SGHTA, CDR2 FQGNSA, per germline. Deletions cut 5 bases from V and 0 bases from J, with 8 bases between. The CDR3 here is CASSRSSSGNTIYF. The CDR3 DNA reads TGTGCCAGCAGCCGCTCAAGCTCTGGAAACACCATATATTTT. Based on the CDR3 plus reference TRBV7-2 and TRBJ1-3, the full variable domain is GAGVSQSPSNKVTEKGKDVELRCDPISGHTALYWYRQSLGQGLEFLIYFQGNSAPDKSGLPSDRFSAERTGGSVSTLTIQRTQQEDSAVYLCASSRSSSGNTIYFGEGSWLTVV.

This clonotype was detected many times. The J gene is TRBJ2-2, the V gene TRBV6-2 or TRBV6-3; 12 bases align to TRBD1. The V gene end was trimmed by 6 bases and the J gene end by 8 bases; junction bases not matched to a gene: 13. Germline assignment: CDR1 MNHEY and CDR2 SVGEGT. There are 17 residues in the CDR3. The CDR3 DNA sequence: TGTGCCAGCAGGAAGACCCCCGGGACAGGGGGCTATGGGGAGCTGTTTTTT. This translates into CASRKTPGTGGYGELFF.

The chain couples TRBV12-3 or TRBV12-4 to TRBJ2-7; 7 bases match TRBD2. The ends lost 4 bases at V and 1 base at J; junction bases unmatched: 4. The CDR3 is 14 residues long. CDR3 sequence reads: CASSSTSLSYEQYF. CDR3 bases: TGTGCCAGCAGTTCGACTAGCTTGTCCTACGAGCAGTACTTC.

This clonotype appeared a few times. The CDR3 ends on some other residue instead of the conserved phenylalanine or tryptophan, so this is likely a read error. J is TRBJ1-2 and V is TRBV27, with 7 bases matching TRBD1. The V and J ends lost 3 bases and 8 bases, in that order; junction bases with no gene match: 9. The CDR3 is 14 amino acids. Looked up from germline, CDR1 is MNHEY and CDR2 is SMNVEV (reference sequence). CDR3 nucleotide sequence: TGTGCCAGCAGTTTCGTTGACAGGGCCGGAGGCTACACCCTC. Protein: CASSFVDRAGGYTL.

V is TRBV4-3 and J is TRBJ2-6; D uncertain. This CDR3 comprises 16 residues. Trimming pared 1 base from V and 0 bases from J, leaving 7 bases between. Germline values: CDR1 LGHNA, CDR2 YSLEER. This CDR3 is CASSQVDSSGANVLTF. The CDR3, as DNA: TGCGCCAGCAGCCAAGTAGATAGCTCTGGGGCCAACGTCCTGACTTTC.

V usage is TRBV12-3 or TRBV12-4 and J usage is TRBJ2-1; D remains ambiguous. The ends were cut back, 5 bases at V and 5 bases at J, with 19 bases in the middle. The CDR3 extends over 16 amino acids. CDR3: CASSPRTLMGDNEQFF. CDR3 DNA: TGTGCCAGCAGTCCGCGGACCCTTATGGGCGACAATGAGCAGTTCTTC.

This rearrangement joins TRBV15 to TRBJ1-3, with D uncertain. Germline assignment: CDR1 LNHNV and CDR2 YYDKDF (reference sequence). The CDR3 sequence is 17 residues long. V was shortened by 5 bases and J by 0 bases, with 17 bases between the two germline ends. The CDR3 loop reads CATSPEPLGDSGNTIYF. In DNA, the CDR3 is TGTGCCACCAGCCCCGAACCCCTCGGGGACTCTGGAAACACCATATATTTT.